These T cell receptor beta chains were read from a single sample in a study of blood T cell repertoires in COVID-19. TCRdb's copy holds only in-frame clones and misses some; the assay was immunoSEQ multiplex PCR. This sample has 360,000 or so clones, with roughly 89% found just once. The sequenced material came from PBMCs or T cells enriched from blood (not recorded which). These receptors were obtained from a woman aged 25 to 39 who had recovered from COVID-19. The CDR3 runs from the conserved cysteine through the conserved F or W. D genes are given only for firm matches. A clone size is listed for some rows: how often the clone was seen (once, few, many), or a class if it is expanded.

D gene: TRBD1; CDR3 length: 13; J gene: TRBJ1-5; clone size: -; V gene: TRBV12-3/TRBV12-4; CDR3 protein: CASRQTGGQPQHF; CDR3 DNA: TGTGCCAGCAGACAGACAGGGGGTCAGCCCCAGCATTTT
D gene: -; CDR3 length: 13; J gene: TRBJ1-1; clone size: once; V gene: TRBV7-2; CDR3 protein: CASLRQENTEAFF; CDR3 DNA: TGTGCCAGCTTACGACAGGAGAACACTGAAGCTTTCTTT
D gene: -; CDR3 length: 16; J gene: TRBJ2-1; clone size: -; V gene: TRBV9; CDR3 protein: CASSVGVAWREDEQFF; CDR3 DNA: TGTGCCAGCAGCGTAGGGGTAGCCTGGCGAGAGGATGAGCAGTTCTTC
D gene: -; CDR3 length: 15; J gene: TRBJ2-2; clone size: once; V gene: TRBV27; CDR3 protein: CASSLRLSNTGELFF; CDR3 DNA: TGTGCCAGCAGTTTGCGACTTTCGAACACCGGGGAGCTGTTTTTT
D gene: -; CDR3 length: 13; J gene: TRBJ1-6; clone size: -; V gene: TRBV2; CDR3 protein: CASSGQANSPLHF; CDR3 DNA: TGTGCCAGCAGTGGACAGGCCAATTCACCCCTCCACTTT
D gene: TRBD2; CDR3 length: 16; J gene: TRBJ2-7; clone size: -; V gene: TRBV4-2; CDR3 protein: CASSQGQGTSGGEQYF; CDR3 DNA: TGTGCCAGCAGCCAAGGGCAAGGGACTAGCGGAGGCGAGCAGTACTTC
D gene: TRBD2; CDR3 length: 16; J gene: TRBJ2-1; clone size: -; V gene: TRBV18; CDR3 protein: CASSPQTSGISNEQFF; CDR3 DNA: TGTGCCAGCTCACCACAGACTAGCGGGATAAGTAATGAGCAGTTCTTC
D gene: -; CDR3 length: 15; J gene: TRBJ1-5; clone size: -; V gene: TRBV19; CDR3 protein: CASSPRYGSNQPQHF; CDR3 DNA: TGTGCCAGTAGCCCGCGTTACGGGAGCAATCAGCCCCAGCATTTT
D gene: TRBD1; CDR3 length: 13; J gene: TRBJ1-4; clone size: few; V gene: TRBV19; CDR3 protein: CASTGTENEKLFF; CDR3 DNA: TGTGCCAGCACCGGGACAGAGAATGAAAAACTGTTTTTT
D gene: -; CDR3 length: 12; J gene: TRBJ1-1; clone size: -; V gene: TRBV7-3; CDR3 protein: CASSPPTVFAFF; CDR3 DNA: TGTGCCAGCAGCCCCCCGACAGTTTTTGCTTTCTTT
D gene: TRBD1; CDR3 length: 13; J gene: TRBJ1-6; clone size: -; V gene: TRBV12-3/TRBV12-4; CDR3 protein: CASRDRGDSPLHF; CDR3 DNA: TGTGCCAGCCGGGACAGGGGGGATTCACCCCTCCACTTT
D gene: TRBD2; CDR3 length: 16; J gene: TRBJ2-7; clone size: -; V gene: TRBV20-1; CDR3 protein: CSASSYTGTTAYEQYF; CDR3 DNA: TGCAGTGCTAGTTCCTATACCGGGACTACCGCCTACGAGCAGTACTTC
D gene: TRBD1; CDR3 length: 13; J gene: TRBJ1-1; clone size: once; V gene: TRBV10-3; CDR3 protein: CAISESGQGEAFF; CDR3 DNA: TGTGCCATCAGTGAGTCGGGACAGGGAGAAGCTTTCTTT
D gene: -; CDR3 length: 16; J gene: TRBJ1-5; clone size: once; V gene: TRBV28; CDR3 protein: CASSSEDGGGNQPQHF; CDR3 DNA: TGTGCCAGCAGTTCCGAGGACGGCGGGGGCAATCAGCCCCAGCATTTT
D gene: TRBD2; CDR3 length: 15; J gene: TRBJ2-7; clone size: -; V gene: TRBV9; CDR3 protein: CASSVAGEGASEQYF; CDR3 DNA: TGTGCCAGCAGCGTAGCGGGGGAGGGAGCCTCCGAGCAGTACTTC
D gene: -; CDR3 length: 16; J gene: TRBJ2-3; clone size: -; V gene: TRBV11-2; CDR3 protein: CASSRYGQGSTDTQYF; CDR3 DNA: TGTGCCAGCAGCCGATATGGGCAGGGAAGCACAGATACGCAGTATTTT
D gene: -; CDR3 length: 14; J gene: TRBJ1-2; clone size: -; V gene: TRBV18; CDR3 protein: CASSPQGPNYGYTF; CDR3 DNA: TGTGCCAGCTCACCACAGGGGCCGAACTATGGCTACACCTTC
D gene: -; CDR3 length: 13; J gene: TRBJ1-4; clone size: few; V gene: TRBV4-1; CDR3 protein: CASSLQPGDPLFF; CDR3 DNA: TGCGCCAGCAGCCTCCAGCCCGGAGACCCTCTGTTTTTT
D gene: -; CDR3 length: 13; J gene: TRBJ1-2; clone size: -; V gene: TRBV3-1/TRBV3-2; CDR3 protein: CASSQGSSRVYTF; CDR3 DNA: TGTGCCAGCAGCCAAGGCAGTTCTAGAGTCTACACCTTC
D gene: -; CDR3 length: 11; J gene: TRBJ1-1; clone size: -; V gene: TRBV2; CDR3 protein: CASSAGIEAFF; CDR3 DNA: TGTGCCAGCAGTGCAGGGATCGAAGCTTTCTTT
D gene: -; CDR3 length: 16; J gene: TRBJ2-2; clone size: -; V gene: TRBV24-1; CDR3 protein: CATSDSPRGATGELFF; CDR3 DNA: TGTGCCACCAGTGATTCTCCCAGGGGCGCGACCGGGGAGCTGTTTTTT
D gene: TRBD2; CDR3 length: 16; J gene: TRBJ2-3; clone size: -; V gene: TRBV7-9; CDR3 protein: CASRTSGRTWTDTQYF; CDR3 DNA: TGTGCCAGCAGGACTAGCGGGAGGACCTGGACAGATACGCAGTATTTT
D gene: TRBD1; CDR3 length: 16; J gene: TRBJ1-1; clone size: -; V gene: TRBV5-8; CDR3 protein: CASSDGQGAGNTEAFF; CDR3 DNA: TGTGCCAGCAGCGACGGACAGGGGGCTGGGAACACTGAAGCTTTCTTT
D gene: -; CDR3 length: 15; J gene: TRBJ2-7; clone size: -; V gene: TRBV21-1; CDR3 protein: CASSKQNREPYEQYF; CDR3 DNA: TGTGCCAGCAGCAAACAGAACAGGGAGCCCTACGAGCAGTACTTC
D gene: -; CDR3 length: 14; J gene: TRBJ2-7; clone size: -; V gene: TRBV19; CDR3 protein: CASSIGLANYEQYF; CDR3 DNA: TGTGCCAGTAGTATAGGACTGGCTAACTACGAGCAGTACTTC
D gene: -; CDR3 length: 14; J gene: TRBJ2-1; clone size: -; V gene: TRBV28; CDR3 protein: CASSFLVGYNEQFF; CDR3 DNA: TGTGCCAGCAGTTTCTTAGTCGGGTACAATGAGCAGTTCTTC
D gene: TRBD1; CDR3 length: 14; J gene: TRBJ2-3; clone size: -; V gene: TRBV18; CDR3 protein: CASSGTGLTDTQYF; CDR3 DNA: TGTGCCAGCTCAGGGACAGGCTTGACAGATACGCAGTATTTT
D gene: -; CDR3 length: 15; J gene: TRBJ1-6; clone size: -; V gene: TRBV7-9; CDR3 protein: CASTPQTAFNSPLHF; CDR3 DNA: TGTGCCAGCACCCCCCAGACAGCGTTTAATTCACCCCTCCACTTT
D gene: TRBD2; CDR3 length: 16; J gene: TRBJ2-5; clone size: -; V gene: TRBV5-1; CDR3 protein: CASSLGFSGGQETQYF; CDR3 DNA: TGCGCCAGCAGCTTGGGTTTTAGCGGGGGGCAAGAGACCCAGTACTTC
D gene: -; CDR3 length: 14; J gene: TRBJ2-1; clone size: -; V gene: TRBV4-1; CDR3 protein: CASSQWGGINEQFF; CDR3 DNA: TGCGCCAGCAGCCAATGGGGCGGGATCAATGAGCAGTTCTTC
D gene: -; CDR3 length: 13; J gene: TRBJ2-2; clone size: -; V gene: TRBV12-3/TRBV12-4; CDR3 protein: CASSSLSAGELFF; CDR3 DNA: TGTGCCAGCAGTTCCCTCTCCGCCGGGGAGCTGTTTTTT
D gene: TRBD1; CDR3 length: 16; J gene: TRBJ1-3; clone size: few; V gene: TRBV6-5; CDR3 protein: CASSYSGQGSGNTIYF; CDR3 DNA: TGTGCCAGCAGTTACTCGGGACAGGGTTCTGGAAACACCATATATTTT
D gene: TRBD1; CDR3 length: 13; J gene: TRBJ2-7; clone size: once; V gene: TRBV7-9; CDR3 protein: CASSSGTVYEQYF; CDR3 DNA: TGTGCCAGCAGCTCGGGGACAGTTTACGAGCAGTACTTC
D gene: -; CDR3 length: 13; J gene: TRBJ1-2; clone size: -; V gene: TRBV7-9; CDR3 protein: CASSLAGGYGYTF; CDR3 DNA: TGTGCCAGCAGCTTAGCAGGGGGCTATGGCTACACCTTC
D gene: -; CDR3 length: 17; J gene: TRBJ1-6; clone size: -; V gene: TRBV6-2/TRBV6-3; CDR3 protein: CASSSPRLGNYNSPLHF; CDR3 DNA: TGTGCCAGCAGCTCGCCCCGACTAGGAAACTATAATTCACCCCTCCACTTT